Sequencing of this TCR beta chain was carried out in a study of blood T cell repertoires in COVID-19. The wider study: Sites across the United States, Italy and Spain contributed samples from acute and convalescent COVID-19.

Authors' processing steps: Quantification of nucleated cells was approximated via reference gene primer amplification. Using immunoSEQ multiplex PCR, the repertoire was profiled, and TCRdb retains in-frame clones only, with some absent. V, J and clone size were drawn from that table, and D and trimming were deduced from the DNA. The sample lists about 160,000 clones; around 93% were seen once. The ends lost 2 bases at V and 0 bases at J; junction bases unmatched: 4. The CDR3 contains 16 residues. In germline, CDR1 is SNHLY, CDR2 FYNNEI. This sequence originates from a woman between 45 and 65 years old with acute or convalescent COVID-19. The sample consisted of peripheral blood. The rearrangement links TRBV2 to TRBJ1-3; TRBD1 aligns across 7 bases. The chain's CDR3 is CASSETGVFSGNTIYF. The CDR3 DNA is TGTGCCAGCAGTGAAACAGGGGTATTCTCTGGAAACACCATATATTTT.